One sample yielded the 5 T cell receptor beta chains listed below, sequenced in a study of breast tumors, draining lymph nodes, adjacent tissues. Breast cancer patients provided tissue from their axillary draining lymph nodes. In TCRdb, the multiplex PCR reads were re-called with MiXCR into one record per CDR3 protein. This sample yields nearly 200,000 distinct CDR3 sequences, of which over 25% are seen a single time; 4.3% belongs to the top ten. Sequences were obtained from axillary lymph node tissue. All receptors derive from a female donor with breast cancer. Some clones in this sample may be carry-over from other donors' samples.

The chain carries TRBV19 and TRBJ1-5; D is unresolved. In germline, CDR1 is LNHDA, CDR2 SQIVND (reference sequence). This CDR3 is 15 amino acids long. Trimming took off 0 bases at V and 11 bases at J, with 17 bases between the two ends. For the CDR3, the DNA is TGTGCCAGTAGTATAGATTCGGGGTCAGGAGAGACCCAGCATTTT. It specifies CASSIDSGSGETQHF.

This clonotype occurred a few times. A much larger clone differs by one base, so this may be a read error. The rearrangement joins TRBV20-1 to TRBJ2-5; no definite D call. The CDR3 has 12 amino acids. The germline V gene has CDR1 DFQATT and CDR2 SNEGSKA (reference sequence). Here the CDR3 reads CSASGLEETPYF. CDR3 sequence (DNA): TGCAGTGCTAGTGGGCTAGAAGAGACCCCGTACTTC.

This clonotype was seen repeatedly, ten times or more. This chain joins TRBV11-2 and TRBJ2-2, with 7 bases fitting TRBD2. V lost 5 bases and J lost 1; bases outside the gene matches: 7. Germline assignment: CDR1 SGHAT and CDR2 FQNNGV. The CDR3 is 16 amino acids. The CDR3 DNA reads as TGTGCCAGCAGCGCCGGGAGGACCCGGAACACCGGGGAGCTGTTTTTT. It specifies CASSAGRTRNTGELFF. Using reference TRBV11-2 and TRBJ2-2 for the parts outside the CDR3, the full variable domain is EAGVAQSPRYKIIEKRQSVAFWCNPISGHATLYWYQQILGQGPKLLIQFQNNGVVDDSQLPKDRFSAERLKGVDSTLKIQPAKLEDSAVYLCASSAGRTRNTGELFFGEGSRLTVL.

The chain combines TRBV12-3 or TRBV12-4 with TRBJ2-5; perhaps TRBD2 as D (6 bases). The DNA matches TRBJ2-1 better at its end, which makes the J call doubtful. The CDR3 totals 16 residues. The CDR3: CASSFGGGSYGGGQFF. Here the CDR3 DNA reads TGTGCCAGCAGTTTCGGGGGTGGTAGCTACGGTGGTGGGCAGTTCTTC.

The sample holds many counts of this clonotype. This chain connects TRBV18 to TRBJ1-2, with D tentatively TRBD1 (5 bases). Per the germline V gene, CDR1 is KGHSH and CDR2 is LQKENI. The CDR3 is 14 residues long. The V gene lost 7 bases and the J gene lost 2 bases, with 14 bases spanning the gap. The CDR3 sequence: CASFVGTQNYGYTF. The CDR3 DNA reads TGTGCCAGCTTTGTAGGGACCCAAAACTATGGCTACACCTTC. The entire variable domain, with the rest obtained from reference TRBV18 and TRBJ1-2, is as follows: NAGVMQNPRHLVRRRGQEARLRCSPMKGHSHVYWYRQLPEEGLKFMVYLQKENIIDESGMPKERFSAEFPKEGPSILRIQQVVRGDSAAYFCASFVGTQNYGYTFGSGTRLTVV.